The rows below give T cell receptor beta chains drawn from one sample of a study of blood T cell repertoires in COVID-19. This table comes from immunoSEQ multiplex PCR, and its TCRdb copy is limited to in-frame clones, with some not included. Of 200,000 or so clones listed, about four fifths were seen once; the top ten hold 12%. Sequences were obtained from peripheral blood. The receptors were sampled from a woman older than 75 with COVID-19, enrolled during active disease. CDR3s include the opening cysteine and the closing phenylalanine or tryptophan. The order of the fields is V gene, clone size, J gene, D gene, CDR3 protein, CDR3 DNA. A D gene is named only where the DNA matches it firmly. Not all rows give a size; the values are once, few, many and, for expanded clones, a class.

v_call: TRBV29-1
clone_size: .
j_call: TRBJ1-4
d_call: .
cdr3_aa: CSVERQPNEKLFF
cdr3_nt: TGCAGCGTTGAGAGACAGCCAAATGAAAAACTGTTTTTT

v_call: TRBV18
clone_size: .
j_call: TRBJ1-4
d_call: .
cdr3_aa: CASSPRTRGGEKLFF
cdr3_nt: TGTGCCAGCTCACCGAGGACAAGGGGAGGTGAAAAACTGTTTTTT

v_call: TRBV27
clone_size: .
j_call: TRBJ1-2
d_call: TRBD1
cdr3_aa: CASSRDRGAIVNYGYTF
cdr3_nt: TGTGCCAGCAGTAGAGACAGGGGCGCCATTGTTAACTATGGCTACACCTTC

v_call: TRBV7-6
clone_size: once
j_call: TRBJ2-5
d_call: TRBD2
cdr3_aa: CASSRKTNRGISGRRETQYF
cdr3_nt: TGTGCCAGCAGCCGCAAAACCAATAGGGGGATCAGCGGGAGGCGAGAGACCCAGTACTTC

v_call: TRBV7-9
clone_size: .
j_call: TRBJ2-7
d_call: TRBD1
cdr3_aa: CASSGQGSVYEQYF
cdr3_nt: TGTGCCAGCAGCGGACAGGGATCGGTCTACGAGCAGTACTTC

v_call: TRBV5-3
clone_size: .
j_call: TRBJ2-3
d_call: .
cdr3_aa: CARYGQDTNTQYF
cdr3_nt: TGTGCCAGATACGGGCAGGACACAAATACCCAGTATTTT

v_call: TRBV4-2
clone_size: .
j_call: TRBJ1-1
d_call: .
cdr3_aa: CASSDTGVIIEAFF
cdr3_nt: TGTGCCAGCAGCGATACCGGGGTTATTATTGAAGCTTTCTTT

v_call: TRBV30
clone_size: few
j_call: TRBJ2-6
d_call: .
cdr3_aa: CAWSGGPGANVLTF
cdr3_nt: TGTGCCTGGAGTGGGGGGCCCGGGGCCAACGTCCTGACTTTC

v_call: TRBV29-1
clone_size: .
j_call: TRBJ1-2
d_call: .
cdr3_aa: CSALTGANYGYTF
cdr3_nt: TGCAGCGCTTTGACAGGAGCTAACTATGGCTACACCTTC

v_call: TRBV15
clone_size: .
j_call: TRBJ2-7
d_call: TRBD2
cdr3_aa: CATSSGLAGAYEQYF
cdr3_nt: TGTGCCACCAGCAGTGGGCTAGCGGGGGCCTACGAGCAGTACTTC

v_call: TRBV7-6
clone_size: large
j_call: TRBJ2-1
d_call: .
cdr3_aa: CASSSPLGAGSSYNEQFF
cdr3_nt: TGTGCCAGCAGCTCCCCCCTCGGGGCGGGGTCGTCCTACAATGAGCAGTTCTTC

v_call: TRBV6-5
clone_size: .
j_call: TRBJ2-7
d_call: .
cdr3_aa: CASRGGLLSYEQYF
cdr3_nt: TGTGCCAGCAGGGGGGGACTTTTATCCTACGAGCAGTACTTC

v_call: TRBV9
clone_size: .
j_call: TRBJ2-5
d_call: TRBD2
cdr3_aa: CASSVVPGLAGVETQYF
cdr3_nt: TGTGCCAGCAGCGTAGTACCCGGACTAGCGGGGGTAGAGACCCAGTACTTC

v_call: TRBV21-1
clone_size: .
j_call: TRBJ1-1
d_call: .
cdr3_aa: CASSSRPGQNGNTEAFF
cdr3_nt: TGTGCCAGCAGCTCCCGCCCGGGACAAAACGGGAACACTGAAGCTTTCTTT

v_call: TRBV4-1
clone_size: .
j_call: TRBJ1-2
d_call: .
cdr3_aa: CASSQESHTDSYGYTF
cdr3_nt: TGCGCCAGCAGCCAAGAATCCCACACGGACAGCTATGGCTACACCTTC

v_call: TRBV28
clone_size: .
j_call: TRBJ2-4
d_call: TRBD1
cdr3_aa: CASSPTGRIAKNIQYF
cdr3_nt: TGTGCCAGCAGTCCGACAGGGAGAATAGCCAAAAACATTCAGTACTTC

v_call: TRBV7-2
clone_size: .
j_call: TRBJ2-1
d_call: .
cdr3_aa: CASSFVPGYNEQFF
cdr3_nt: TGTGCCAGCAGCTTCGTGCCCGGGTATAATGAGCAGTTCTTC

v_call: TRBV10-3
clone_size: .
j_call: TRBJ1-1
d_call: TRBD1
cdr3_aa: CAISGDRASTEAFF
cdr3_nt: TGTGCCATCAGTGGGGACAGGGCGAGCACTGAAGCTTTCTTT

v_call: TRBV6-5
clone_size: .
j_call: TRBJ2-2
d_call: TRBD1
cdr3_aa: CASSRDRGRSGELFF
cdr3_nt: TGTGCCAGCAGTAGGGACAGGGGGCGCTCCGGGGAGCTGTTTTTT

v_call: TRBV29-1
clone_size: .
j_call: TRBJ1-2
d_call: .
cdr3_aa: CSVTEGTNYGYTF
cdr3_nt: TGCAGCGTTACGGAGGGAACTAACTATGGCTACACCTTC

v_call: TRBV7-9
clone_size: .
j_call: TRBJ2-7
d_call: .
cdr3_aa: CASSLDADYEQYF
cdr3_nt: TGTGCCAGCAGCTTAGATGCGGATTACGAGCAGTACTTC

v_call: TRBV19
clone_size: few
j_call: TRBJ2-5
d_call: TRBD2
cdr3_aa: CASSPRLAGVLETQYF
cdr3_nt: TGTGCCAGTAGTCCTCGGTTAGCGGGAGTCTTGGAGACCCAGTACTTC

v_call: TRBV7-2
clone_size: once
j_call: TRBJ2-1
d_call: TRBD2
cdr3_aa: CASSLASGLAGGFNEQFF
cdr3_nt: TGTGCCAGCAGCTTAGCGTCGGGACTAGCGGGAGGTTTCAATGAGCAGTTCTTC

v_call: TRBV5-1
clone_size: once
j_call: TRBJ2-3
d_call: TRBD2
cdr3_aa: CASSLVGSGGDTQYF
cdr3_nt: TGCGCCAGCAGCTTGGTCGGTAGCGGGGGGGATACGCAGTATTTT

v_call: TRBV6-1
clone_size: .
j_call: TRBJ1-1
d_call: .
cdr3_aa: CASSERVNSNTEAFF
cdr3_nt: TGTGCCAGCAGTGAACGAGTCAACAGCAACACTGAAGCTTTCTTT

v_call: TRBV6-6
clone_size: many
j_call: TRBJ2-3
d_call: .
cdr3_aa: CASRRGAGTDTQYF
cdr3_nt: TGTGCCAGCAGGCGCGGAGCGGGCACAGATACGCAGTATTTT

v_call: TRBV6-5
clone_size: .
j_call: TRBJ2-5
d_call: TRBD1
cdr3_aa: CASSSGQGLETQYF
cdr3_nt: TGTGCCAGCAGCTCGGGACAGGGCCTCGAGACCCAGTACTTC

v_call: TRBV6-5
clone_size: .
j_call: TRBJ1-2
d_call: TRBD1
cdr3_aa: CASRRTGIYGYTF
cdr3_nt: TGTGCCAGCAGACGGACAGGGATTTATGGCTACACCTTC